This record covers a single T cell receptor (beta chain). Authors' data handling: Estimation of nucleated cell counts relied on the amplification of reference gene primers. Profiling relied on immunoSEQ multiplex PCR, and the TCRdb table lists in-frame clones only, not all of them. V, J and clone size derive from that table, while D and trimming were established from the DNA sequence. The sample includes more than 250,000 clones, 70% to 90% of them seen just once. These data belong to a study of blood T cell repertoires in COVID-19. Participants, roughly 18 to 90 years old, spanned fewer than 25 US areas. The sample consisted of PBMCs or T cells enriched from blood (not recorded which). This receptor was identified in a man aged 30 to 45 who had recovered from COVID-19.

This CDR3 reads CASSLAKGNYAEAFF. CDR3 DNA: TGTGCCAGCAGCTTGGCGAAAGGAAACTACGCTGAAGCTTTCTTT. The chain links TRBV5-4 to TRBJ1-1; D not resolved. This CDR3 has 15 residues. V shed 0 bases and J shed 6 bases, with 15 bases lying between them. Looked up from germline, CDR1 is SGHNT and CDR2 is YYREEE (reference sequence).